Listed below are T cell receptor beta chains from one sample, sequenced in a study of blood T cell repertoires in COVID-19. TCRdb's copy holds only in-frame clones and misses some; the assay was immunoSEQ multiplex PCR. The table lists approximately 320,000 clones, 90% of them singletons. The source material was PBMCs or T cells enriched from blood (not recorded which). These TCRs come from a man aged 55 to 70 who had recovered from COVID-19. CDR3s include the opening cysteine and the closing phenylalanine or tryptophan. D genes are given only for firm matches. A clone size is listed for some rows: how often the clone was seen (once, few, many), or a class if it is expanded.

TRBV10-3,TRBJ2-5,TRBD2,NA,CAISTEQLAGGETQYF,TGTGCCATCAGTACCGAGCAGCTAGCGGGAGGAGAGACCCAGTACTTC
TRBV5-1,TRBJ2-5,NA,NA,CASSLDNDETQYF,TGCGCCAGCAGCTTAGACAATGATGAGACCCAGTACTTC
TRBV10-3,TRBJ2-3,TRBD2,NA,CAIRASGGAGTDTQYF,TGTGCCATCAGAGCTAGCGGGGGGGCCGGCACAGATACGCAGTATTTT
TRBV5-1,TRBJ1-1,NA,NA,CASSLSGFSYTEAFF,TGCGCCAGCAGCTTGTCAGGGTTCAGTTACACTGAAGCTTTCTTT
TRBV15,TRBJ2-5,NA,once,CATSRSGTTGETQYF,TGTGCCACCAGCAGGAGCGGGACGACAGGAGAGACCCAGTACTTC
TRBV7-9,TRBJ2-7,TRBD2,NA,CASTASGTYEQYF,TGTGCCAGCACGGCTAGCGGTACCTACGAGCAGTACTTC
TRBV11-2,TRBJ1-1,NA,NA,CASSLDGKNTEAFF,TGTGCCAGCAGCTTAGACGGGAAGAACACTGAAGCTTTCTTT
TRBV2,TRBJ2-1,TRBD2,NA,CASTSGTSGYNEQFF,TGTGCCAGCACCTCCGGGACTAGCGGCTACAATGAGCAGTTCTTC
TRBV11-2,TRBJ2-3,TRBD1,NA,CASSLFGTGGTSTDTQYF,TGTGCCAGCAGCTTATTTGGGACAGGGGGCACTAGCACAGATACGCAGTATTTT
TRBV9,TRBJ2-3,TRBD2,NA,CASSRGTSAITDTQYF,TGTGCCAGCAGCCGTGGGACTAGCGCAATCACAGATACGCAGTATTTT
TRBV14,TRBJ1-3,TRBD1,NA,CASSRVAGGQGNTIYF,TGTGCCAGCAGCCGAGTCGCAGGGGGCCAAGGAAACACCATATATTTT
TRBV6-5,TRBJ1-1,NA,NA,CASSYLKTRGNTEAFF,TGTGCCAGCAGTTACCTTAAAACCCGAGGGAACACTGAAGCTTTCTTT
TRBV14,TRBJ1-5,NA,once,CASSQGNSGTQHF,TGTGCCAGCAGCCAAGGAAATTCGGGGACCCAGCATTTT
TRBV29-1,TRBJ1-2,TRBD1,NA,CSGGSGTGGNNYGYTF,TGCAGCGGCGGGTCCGGGACAGGGGGCAATAACTATGGCTACACCTTC
TRBV6-5,TRBJ1-5,NA,NA,CASSSSPRHQPQHF,TGTGCCAGCAGCTCGAGCCCCCGCCATCAGCCCCAGCATTTT
TRBV19,TRBJ2-1,NA,NA,CASSPGLSSYNEQFF,TGTGCCAGTAGTCCGGGACTGAGCTCCTACAATGAGCAGTTCTTC
TRBV6-5,TRBJ1-2,NA,NA,CASTPRGGDSATF,TGTGCCAGCACCCCCCGGGGAGGAGACTCGGCCACCTTC
TRBV3-1/TRBV3-2,TRBJ1-1,NA,NA,CASSQVGGSGAFF,TGTGCCAGCAGCCAAGTGGGAGGGAGTGGAGCTTTCTTT
TRBV18,TRBJ1-1,TRBD1,NA,CASSRDRAATEAFF,TGTGCCAGCTCACGAGACAGGGCCGCCACTGAAGCTTTCTTT
TRBV27,TRBJ2-7,TRBD1,NA,CASSPPRQGHSYEQYF,TGTGCCAGCAGTCCCCCTCGACAGGGACACTCCTACGAGCAGTACTTC
TRBV19,TRBJ2-1,NA,NA,CASSIGPGDEQFF,TGTGCCAGTAGTATAGGGCCCGGGGATGAGCAGTTCTTC
TRBV14,TRBJ2-4,TRBD1,NA,CASSQGQGWGLAKNIQYF,TGTGCCAGCAGCCAGGGACAGGGTTGGGGTCTAGCCAAAAACATTCAGTACTTC
TRBV6-5,TRBJ1-6,NA,NA,CASSPTGDSPLHF,TGTGCCAGCTCCCCTACGGGTGATTCACCCCTCCACTTT
TRBV7-9,TRBJ1-1,TRBD1,NA,CASSPGDRGTEAFF,TGTGCCAGCAGCCCCGGTGACAGGGGCACTGAAGCTTTCTTT
TRBV11-2,TRBJ2-3,TRBD2,NA,CASSPRAGVTDTQYF,TGTGCCAGCAGCCCTCGGGCGGGGGTCACAGATACGCAGTATTTT
TRBV3-1/TRBV3-2,TRBJ2-4,NA,NA,CASSQVGATYF,TGTGCCAGCAGCCAAGTTGGAGCCACGTACTTC
TRBV15,TRBJ1-5,NA,NA,CATSRDWRSNQPQHF,TGTGCCACCAGCAGAGATTGGCGGTCCAATCAGCCCCAGCATTTT
TRBV5-1,TRBJ1-4,NA,NA,CASSLYGGATNEKLFF,TGCGCCAGCAGCTTGTACGGAGGGGCAACTAATGAAAAACTGTTTTTT
TRBV24-1,TRBJ2-6,TRBD1,NA,CATSDFGTGADGANVLTF,TGTGCCACCAGTGATTTCGGGACAGGGGCAGATGGGGCCAACGTCCTGACTTTC
TRBV30,TRBJ1-5,NA,NA,CAWSFASRWSSNQPQHF,TGTGCCTGGAGTTTTGCCTCCCGGTGGAGCAGCAATCAGCCCCAGCATTTT
TRBV27,TRBJ1-1,NA,NA,CASSLSTRVGSTEAFF,TGTGCCAGCAGTTTATCTACCAGGGTGGGATCCACTGAAGCTTTCTTT
TRBV15,TRBJ1-5,NA,NA,CATSSGQNRSQHF,TGTGCCACCAGCAGTGGACAGAACCGGTCCCAGCATTTT
TRBV30,TRBJ1-5,NA,NA,CAWSRNRNSQPQHF,TGTGCCTGGAGCAGGAACAGGAATTCACAGCCCCAGCATTTT
TRBV19,TRBJ1-1,TRBD1,NA,CASSRGQLNTEAFF,TGTGCCAGTAGTAGGGGACAGCTGAACACTGAAGCTTTCTTT
TRBV30,TRBJ2-3,NA,many,CAWNPGFSTDTQYF,TGTGCCTGGAACCCAGGGTTTTCCACAGATACGCAGTATTTT
TRBV10-2,TRBJ1-5,NA,NA,CASSGRGSPSQPQHF,TGCGCCAGCAGTGGGAGGGGTTCCCCCAGTCAGCCCCAGCATTTT
TRBV6-1,TRBJ1-1,TRBD1,NA,CASSEGDREAFF,TGTGCCAGCAGTGAAGGGGACAGGGAAGCTTTCTTT
TRBV11-3,TRBJ2-7,TRBD1,NA,CASSPGQGGMVQYF,TGTGCCAGCAGCCCGGGACAGGGGGGAATGGTGCAGTACTTC
TRBV18,TRBJ2-7,TRBD1,NA,CASSPSSRDRQEQYF,TGTGCCAGCTCACCATCCAGTCGGGACAGACAGGAGCAGTACTTC
TRBV19,TRBJ1-2,TRBD1,NA,CASTHPGTGLNGYTF,TGTGCCAGTACCCACCCGGGGACAGGGTTAAATGGCTACACCTTC
TRBV19,TRBJ2-1,NA,NA,CASSNGNEQFF,TGTGCCAGTAGTAACGGCAATGAGCAGTTCTTC